This record concerns one T cell receptor (beta chain) sequence. Per germline, CDR1 KGHDR and CDR2 SFDVKD. The CDR3 is 15 amino acids. V lost 7 bases to trimming and J lost 6 bases, with 19 bases between them. Per the study methods: Cell counts per sample came from amplifying reference gene primers. Sequencing used immunoSEQ multiplex PCR; TCRdb keeps in-frame clones, though not all of them. V and J calls and clone size are copied from that table; D and trimming were computed from the DNA. The sample gives 110,000 or so clones, approximately 84% of which show up once; less than 3.5% is in the top ten. The data stem from a study of blood T cell repertoires in COVID-19. Study-level background: Samples came from the United States, Italy and Spain, spanning acute and convalescent COVID-19. T cells, B-cell-depleted T cells, or PBMCs supplied cDNA or gDNA.

Sample: peripheral blood. The source is a man in his forties with acute or convalescent COVID-19. The rearrangement links TRBV24-1 to TRBJ2-3; D possibly corresponds to TRBD2 (7 bases). CDR3 nucleotides: TGTGCCACCAGGCCAGGGAGGGGGATTTGGGATACGCAGTATTTT. Its translation: CATRPGRGIWDTQYF.